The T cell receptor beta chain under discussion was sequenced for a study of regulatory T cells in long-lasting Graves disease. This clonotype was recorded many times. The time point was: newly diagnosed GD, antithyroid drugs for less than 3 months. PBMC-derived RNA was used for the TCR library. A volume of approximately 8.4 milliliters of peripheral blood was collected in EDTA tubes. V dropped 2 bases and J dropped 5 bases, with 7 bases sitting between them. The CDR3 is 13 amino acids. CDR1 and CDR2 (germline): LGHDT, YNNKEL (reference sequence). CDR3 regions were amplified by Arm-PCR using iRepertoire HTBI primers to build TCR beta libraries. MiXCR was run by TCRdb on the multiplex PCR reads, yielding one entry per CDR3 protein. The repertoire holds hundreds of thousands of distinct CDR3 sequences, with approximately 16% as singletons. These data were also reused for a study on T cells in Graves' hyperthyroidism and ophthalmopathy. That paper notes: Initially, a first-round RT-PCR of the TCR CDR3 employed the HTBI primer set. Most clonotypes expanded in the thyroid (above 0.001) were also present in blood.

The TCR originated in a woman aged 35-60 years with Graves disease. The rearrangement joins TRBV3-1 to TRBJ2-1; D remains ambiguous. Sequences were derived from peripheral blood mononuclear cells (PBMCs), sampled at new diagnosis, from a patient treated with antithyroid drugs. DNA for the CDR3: TGTGCCAGCAGCCAATTTCCCGACAATGAGCAGTTCTTC. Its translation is CASSQFPDNEQFF.